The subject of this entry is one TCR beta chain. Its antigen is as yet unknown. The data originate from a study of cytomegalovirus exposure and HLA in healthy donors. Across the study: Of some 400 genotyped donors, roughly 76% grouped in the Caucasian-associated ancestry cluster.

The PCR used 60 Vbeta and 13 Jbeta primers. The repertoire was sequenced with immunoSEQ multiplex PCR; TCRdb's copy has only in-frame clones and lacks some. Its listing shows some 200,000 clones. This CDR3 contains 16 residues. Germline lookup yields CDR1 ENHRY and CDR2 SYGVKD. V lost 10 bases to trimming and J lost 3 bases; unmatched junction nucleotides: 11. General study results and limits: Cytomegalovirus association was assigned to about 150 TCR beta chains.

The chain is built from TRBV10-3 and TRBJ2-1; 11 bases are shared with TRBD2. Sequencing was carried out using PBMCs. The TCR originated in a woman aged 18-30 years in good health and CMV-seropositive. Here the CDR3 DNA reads TGTGCCACGACCCCCTCTACTAGCGGGGGCTACAATGAGCAGTTCTTC. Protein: CATTPSTSGGYNEQFF.